These 26 T cell receptor beta chains share one sample of origin, sequenced in a study of cytomegalovirus exposure and HLA in healthy donors. TCRdb keeps only in-frame clones here, not all; method: immunoSEQ multiplex PCR. The repertoire holds 66,000 or so clones, 95% to 98% seen once, with around 1.6% in the top ten. The sample taken for sequencing was PBMCs. The origin of the receptors is a woman between 18 and 29 years old in good health and CMV-seropositive.

This clone was observed a single time. The genes are TRBV9 and TRBJ1-4; TRBD1 might be the D (5 bases). V was cut by 0 bases and J by 0 bases, with 6 bases left in between. Germline CDR1 reads SGDLS; CDR2 reads YYNGEE. The CDR3 contains 15 residues. CDR3 nucleotide sequence: TGTGCCAGCAGCGTAGAAGGGGCAACTAATGAAAAACTGTTTTTT. This sequence encodes CASSVEGATNEKLFF.

V gene TRBV15 combines with J gene TRBJ2-2, with 10 nucleotides matching TRBD1. The germline CDR1 and CDR2 sequences are LNHNV and YYDKDF (reference sequence). J gave up 6 bases and V 4 bases, and 2 bases lay outside the gene matches. The CDR3 totals 14 residues. CDR3 amino acids: CATSKDRGPGELFF. DNA of the CDR3: TGTGCCACCAGCAAAGACAGGGGGCCCGGGGAGCTGTTTTTT.

A few counts support this clone. The CDR3 spells CASSLGGQNYGYTF. The CDR3 coding sequence is TGTGCCAGCAGCTTGGGGGGACAGAACTATGGCTACACCTTC. The J gene is TRBJ1-2, the V gene TRBV5-6, with 7 bases aligning to TRBD1. V lost 0 bases to trimming and J lost 2 bases; unmatched junction nucleotides: 1. Germline CDR1 SGHDT, CDR2 YYEEEE. This CDR3 comprises 14 residues.

CDR3 bases: TGTGCCAGCAGCGCGGGGACAGGGGGGTTAAATGAAAAACTGTTTTTT. Translating gives CASSAGTGGLNEKLFF. This chain links TRBV7-9 with TRBJ1-4; 11 bases agree with TRBD1. Germline CDR1 is SEHNR and CDR2 is FQNEAQ (reference sequence). The V and J ends lost 5 bases and 5 bases, in that order; junction bases with no gene match: 7. CDR3 length equals 16 residues.

V usage is TRBV4-1 and J usage is TRBJ1-5; TRBD1 agrees at 10 bases. Germline CDR1 and CDR2: MGHRA and YSYEKL. Trimming took 1 base from V and 6 from J; bases not matched to a gene: 3. The CDR3 totals 15 residues. The CDR3 spells CASSQVGQGSQPQHF. The CDR3 nucleotides are TGCGCCAGCAGCCAAGTGGGACAGGGGAGTCAGCCCCAGCATTTT.

The gene calls are TRBV29-1 and TRBJ1-1, with a possible D match to TRBD1 (5 bases). CDR1 is SQVTM, CDR2 ANQGSEA, per germline. This CDR3 comprises 14 residues. V was cut by 1 base and J by 6 bases, with 15 bases left in between. CDR3 region: CSVEVAGYDAEAFF. The CDR3 DNA sequence: TGCAGCGTTGAAGTGGCAGGGTATGACGCTGAAGCTTTCTTT.

The chain recombines TRBV27 with TRBJ2-2, with 13 positions matching TRBD2. The J segment lost 7 bases and the V segment lost 5 bases, leaving 19 bases of the junction unmatched. CDR1 is MNHEY, CDR2 SMNVEV, per germline (reference sequence). The CDR3 has 20 residues. The CDR3 DNA reads as TGTGCCAGCAGTACCTCGCAGGGGTCGGGACTAGCGGGGTTGAACGGGGAGCTGTTTTTT. Translated, it gives CASSTSQGSGLAGLNGELFF.

The rearrangement joins TRBV5-1 to TRBJ1-1; 7 bases match TRBD1. Germline CDR1 reads SGHRS; CDR2 reads YFSETQ. J gave up 0 bases and V 3 bases, and 5 bases lay outside the gene matches. CDR3 length: 15 amino acids. CDR3 DNA sequence: TGCGCCAGCAGCTACGGACAGGTTTTGAACACTGAAGCTTTCTTT. It translates to CASSYGQVLNTEAFF.

This chain connects TRBV18 to TRBJ1-1; TRBD1 is a possible D gene (6 bases). The CDR3 is made up of 16 amino acids. V was clipped by 4 bases and J by 1 base, with 16 bases between them. CDR1 is KGHSH, CDR2 LQKENI, per germline. The CDR3 bases are TGTGCCAGCTCACGATACTCCGGGACAACGAACACTGAAGCTTTCTTT. It codes for CASSRYSGTTNTEAFF.

CDR3 nucleotide sequence: TGTGCCAGCAGCTTGGAGGGGCTAGCGGGAGTACGGGAGCAGTACTTC. It specifies CASSLEGLAGVREQYF. This chain uses TRBV5-6 with TRBJ2-7; 10 bases agree with TRBD2. Germline CDR1 reads SGHDT; CDR2 reads YYEEEE. This CDR3 spans 16 amino acids. Trimming cost V 0 bases and J 7 bases; bases outside gene matches: 10.

The V gene is TRBV14, the J gene TRBJ2-1, with 8 bases lining up with TRBD1. V was pared by 3 bases and J by 9 bases, with 4 bases of the junction left unmatched. Germline V lookup: CDR1 SGHDN, CDR2 FVKESK. The CDR3 spans 13 residues. Here the CDR3 DNA reads TGTGCCAGCAGCCAGGTACAGGGGGGTGAGCAGTTCTTC. Residues: CASSQVQGGEQFF.

The chain combines TRBV28 with TRBJ2-1, with a tentative D call TRBD1 (5 bases). Germline CDR1 is MDHEN and CDR2 is SYDVKM. The germline V and J ends were trimmed by 7 bases and 0 bases, with 10 bases remaining between them. CDR3 length: 14 residues. The CDR3 DNA sequence: TGTGCCAGCAAAAAAAGGGGCTCCTACAATGAGCAGTTCTTC. Amino acid sequence: CASKKRGSYNEQFF. Drawing the rest from reference TRBV28 and TRBJ2-1, the complete variable domain is DVKVTQSSRYLVKRTGEKVFLECVQDMDHENMFWYRQDPGLGLRLIYFSYDVKMKEKGDIPEGYSVSREKKERFSLILESASTNQTSMYLCASKKRGSYNEQFFGPGTRLTVL.

The V call is TRBV28, the J call TRBJ1-5, with TRBD1 identical over 7 bases. The CDR3 covers 16 residues. The V segment lost 2 bases and the J segment 3 bases; nucleotides outside the gene matches: 7. Germline V gene data show CDR1 as MDHEN and CDR2 as SYDVKM. DNA for the CDR3: TGTGCCAGCAGTTTAGGGACGGGACAGCACAATCAGCCCCAGCATTTT. Translation: CASSLGTGQHNQPQHF. The full variable domain, rest sourced from reference TRBV28 and TRBJ1-5, is DVKVTQSSRYLVKRTGEKVFLECVQDMDHENMFWYRQDPGLGLRLIYFSYDVKMKEKGDIPEGYSVSREKKERFSLILESASTNQTSMYLCASSLGTGQHNQPQHFGDGTRLSIL.

V gene TRBV10-3 combines with J gene TRBJ1-4; 11 nucleotides align to TRBD1. Germline values: CDR1 ENHRY, CDR2 SYGVKD. The V gene end was trimmed by 6 bases and the J gene end by 5 bases; junction bases not matched to a gene: 2. This CDR3 region has 14 residues. The CDR3 region has the DNA TGTGCCATCAGCGGGGACAGGGGGAATGAAAAACTGTTTTTT. Its protein product is CAISGDRGNEKLFF.

V gene TRBV29-1 combines with J gene TRBJ2-1; TRBD2 matches at 8 bases. V was pared by 7 bases and J by 10 bases, with 12 bases of the junction left unmatched. This CDR3 is built from 13 residues. Germline values: CDR1 SQVTM, CDR2 ANQGSEA. CDR3 sequence reads: CSALLAGPGEQFF. The DNA of the CDR3 is TGCAGCGCTCTATTAGCGGGGCCTGGAGAGCAGTTCTTC.

This sequence joins TRBV27 and TRBJ2-3, with 9 bases that match TRBD1. The CDR3 runs to 15 residues. Germline lookup yields CDR1 MNHEY and CDR2 SMNVEV (reference sequence). V gave up 6 bases and J gave up 4 bases; unmatched junction bases: 8. DNA of the CDR3: TGTGCCAGCAGCCGTACAGGGGGCGGTGCAGATACGCAGTATTTT. Its translation: CASSRTGGGADTQYF.

The chain is built from TRBV4-1 and TRBJ2-7, with D unclear. Germline V CDR1 and CDR2: MGHRA, YSYEKL. V was pared by 3 bases and J by 0 bases, with 9 bases between. This CDR3 has 14 amino acids. The CDR3: CASSHAESSYEQYF. For the CDR3, the DNA is TGCGCCAGCAGCCACGCGGAGAGCTCCTACGAGCAGTACTTC.

This chain connects TRBV7-2 to TRBJ2-1; 10 nucleotides line up with TRBD2. CDR3 size: 15 residues. J gave up 9 bases and V 5 bases, and 10 bases lay outside the gene matches. Germline V CDR1 and CDR2: SGHTA, FQGNSA. This chain's CDR3 is CASSPRSGRGGEQFF. Here the CDR3 DNA reads TGTGCCAGCAGCCCTCGCAGCGGGAGGGGGGGTGAGCAGTTCTTC.

This chain uses TRBV19 with TRBJ2-1; 7 bases are a match to TRBD2. There are 16 residues in the CDR3. Trimming removed 8 bases from V and 0 bases from J; junction bases left unmatched: 10. Looked up from germline, CDR1 is LNHDA and CDR2 is SQIVND (reference sequence). The CDR3 spells CASRAASGSSYNEQFF. Here the CDR3 DNA reads TGTGCCAGTCGCGCTGCTAGCGGAAGCTCCTACAATGAGCAGTTCTTC.

The V gene is TRBV2, the J gene TRBJ1-3, with TRBD1 as a possible D gene (6 bases). Between the trimmed V and J ends, which lost 10 bases and 0 bases, there was a span of 13 bases. Germline CDR1 SNHLY, CDR2 FYNNEI. This CDR3 is built from 14 residues. The CDR3 nucleotides read TGTGCCACCGCGGGGGGCGGCTCTGGAAACACCATATATTTT. Translated: CATAGGGSGNTIYF.

The V call is TRBV7-6, the J call TRBJ1-1; 7 nucleotides agree with TRBD1. Germline V CDR1 and CDR2: SGHVS, FNYEAQ. The CDR3 loop spans 15 amino acids. V shed 3 bases and J 2 bases; nucleotides not matched to a gene: 6. CDR3 nucleotides: TGTGCCAGCAGCTTGCTAGGGGGCGACAACACTGAAGCTTTCTTT. This translates into CASSLLGGDNTEAFF.

This chain uses TRBV15 with TRBJ2-3; TRBD2 aligns across 10 bases. Germline lookup yields CDR1 LNHNV and CDR2 YYDKDF (reference sequence). The J segment lost 4 bases and the V segment lost 5 bases, leaving 6 bases of the junction unmatched. The CDR3 is 15 amino acids. CDR3 coding DNA: TGTGCCACCAGCGAAGCTAGCGGGAGCCCAGATACGCAGTATTTT. This gives the protein CATSEASGSPDTQYF. Drawing the rest from reference TRBV15 and TRBJ2-3, the complete variable domain is DAMVIQNPRYQVTQFGKPVTLSCSQTLNHNVMYWYQQKSSQAPKLLFHYYDKDFNNEADTPDNFQSRRPNTSFCFLDIRSPGLGDTAMYLCATSEASGSPDTQYFGPGTRLTVL.

The chain has TRBV2 and TRBJ1-1, with 10 bases lining up with TRBD1. V was pared by 4 bases and J by 1 base, with 18 bases of the junction left unmatched. Germline CDR1 reads SNHLY; CDR2 reads FYNNEI. The CDR3 consists of 20 residues. The CDR3 bases are TGTGCCAGCAGTGTGATTACGAGACACGGGACAGGGGCGTCGAACACTGAAGCTTTCTTT. Translated, it gives CASSVITRHGTGASNTEAFF.

The rearrangement joins TRBV5-1 to TRBJ2-2; 7 bases line up with TRBD2. This CDR3 spans 15 amino acids. Germline V CDR1 and CDR2: SGHRS, YFSETQ. The junction had 3 bases not matched to a gene; V was cut back by 0 bases and J by 4 bases. Here the CDR3 reads CASSLEAGLTGELFF. The CDR3 DNA reads as TGCGCCAGCAGCTTGGAAGCGGGGCTCACCGGGGAGCTGTTTTTT.

The chain combines TRBV19 with TRBJ2-7; tentatively, D is TRBD1 (5 bases). The V gene's germline CDR1 is LNHDA and CDR2 SQIVND (reference sequence). There are 13 residues in the CDR3. The ends were cut back, 4 bases at V and 5 bases at J, with 12 bases in the middle. CDR3 coding DNA: TGTGCCAGTAGTAATCAGGGTGGGGACGAGCAGTACTTC. Translated, it gives CASSNQGGDEQYF.

V is TRBV18 and J is TRBJ2-1; 8 nucleotides agree with TRBD2. Germline V gene sequence: CDR1 KGHSH, CDR2 LQKENI. With 4 bases clipped from V and 9 bases from J, the junction kept 8 bases outside the gene matches. The CDR3 runs to 14 residues. The CDR3 DNA sequence: TGTGCCAGCTCACGGCCGGGACTAGGGGGTGAGCAGTTCTTC. It translates to CASSRPGLGGEQFF.